Below, 21 T cell receptor beta chains from the same sample are listed, as sequenced in a study (dated 2022 in TCRdb). The library was generated by the immunoSEQ multiplex PCR assay. This immuneACCESS table, as held by TCRdb, lists in-frame sequences with V and J called but not all clones. Of the missing ones, under half trace to an unresolved V gene in checked studies; the others have no known cause. The sample table lists around 50,000 clones, roughly 93% of them with a count of one. About 11% of the sample is taken by the ten largest. Sequencing input: PBMCs. These receptors came from a man in his forties or fifties with rheumatoid arthritis.

The rearrangement uses TRBV5-1 and TRBJ2-5, with D unclear. The germline CDR1 and CDR2 sequences are SGHRS and YFSETQ. There are 15 residues in the CDR3. V was pared by 7 bases and J by 4 bases, with 20 bases between. DNA for the CDR3: TGCGCCAGCGCCCGCGTGGGAAGTGAGCGAGAGACCCAGTACTTC. This translates into CASARVGSERETQYF.

This rearrangement joins TRBV9 to TRBJ1-1, with D unresolved. This CDR3 region has 14 residues. V was clipped by 0 bases and J by 8 bases, with 14 bases between them. Germline V gene sequence: CDR1 SGDLS, CDR2 YYNGEE. The CDR3 nucleotides are TGTGCCAGCAGCGTAGAGGGTCATGCTGGCGAAGCTTTCTTT. This translates into CASSVEGHAGEAFF. Supplemented by reference TRBV9 and TRBJ1-1, the full variable domain reads DSGVTQTPKHLITATGQRVTLRCSPRSGDLSVYWYQQSLDQGLQFLIQYYNGEERAKGNILERFSAQQFPDLHSELNLSSLELGDSALYFCASSVEGHAGEAFFGQGTRLTVV.

This chain connects TRBV24-1 to TRBJ1-1, with D uncertain. CDR1 and CDR2 from the germline V gene are KGHDR and SFDVKD. The CDR3 is made up of 11 amino acids. Trimming stripped 8 bases from V and 0 bases from J, with 3 bases between. The CDR3 loop is CATMLNTEAFF. CDR3 sequence (DNA): TGTGCCACCATGTTGAACACTGAAGCTTTCTTT.

This chain links TRBV29-1 with TRBJ1-5; 9 bases are a match to TRBD1. The V gene end was trimmed by 4 bases and the J gene end by 4 bases; junction bases not matched to a gene: 5. Germline-derived CDR1 and CDR2 are SQVTM and ANQGSEA. This CDR3 contains 14 residues. The CDR3 sequence: CSVAETGGNQPQHF. The CDR3 DNA follows: TGCAGCGTTGCAGAGACAGGGGGAAATCAGCCCCAGCATTTT.

This clone was recorded once. The chain links TRBV3-1 (or the pseudogene TRBV3-2) to TRBJ1-5; 9 bases are shared with TRBD1. Germline V gives CDR1 LGHDT, CDR2 YNNKEL (reference sequence). The CDR3 length is 14 residues. Losses at the gene ends were 4 bases for V and 6 bases for J; bases not matched to a gene: 4. For the CDR3, the DNA is TGTGCCAGCAGCCCCGGGACAGGGCTTCAGCCCCAGCATTTT. It yields the protein CASSPGTGLQPQHF.

The chain links TRBV25-1 to TRBJ2-2, with 7 bases matching TRBD1. V shed 4 bases and J 9 bases; nucleotides not matched to a gene: 8. The CDR3 length is 14 residues. Germline values: CDR1 MGHDK, CDR2 SYGVNS. The CDR3 nucleotides are TGTGCCAGCAGTGGCAACAGGGGCAGCAGGGAGCTGTTTTTT. Protein: CASSGNRGSRELFF.

V usage is TRBV10-1 and J usage is TRBJ2-7, with 8 bases lining up with TRBD1. V dropped 2 bases and J dropped 3; count of bases not matched to a gene: 6. The germline gives CDR1 WNHNN, CDR2 SYGVQD (reference sequence). The CDR3 loop spans 15 amino acids. CDR3 bases: TGCGCCAGCAGTGAGAACTCCGGGACAGGCTACGAGCAGTACTTC. Translated: CASSENSGTGYEQYF.

The chain employs TRBV24-1 and TRBJ2-2; TRBD1 agrees at 7 bases. Germline lookup yields CDR1 KGHDR and CDR2 SFDVKD. The CDR3 extends over 20 amino acids. V was clipped by 0 bases and J by 2 bases; unmatched bases: 14. The CDR3 sequence is CATSDLASDEGALNTGELFF. The CDR3 nucleotides are TGTGCCACCAGTGATTTGGCCTCCGATGAGGGGGCCCTTAACACCGGGGAGCTGTTTTTT.

The J gene is TRBJ2-2, the V gene TRBV15; D call uncertain. This CDR3 contains 14 residues. V dropped 3 bases and J dropped 1 base, with 6 bases sitting between them. CDR1 and CDR2 (germline): LNHNV, YYDKDF (reference sequence). The CDR3 protein is CATSSVGNTGELFF. The CDR3 DNA follows: TGTGCCACCAGCAGTGTAGGGAACACCGGGGAGCTGTTTTTT.

The V call is TRBV18, the J call TRBJ1-6; TRBD1 matches at 9 bases. The germline V gene encodes CDR1 KGHSH and CDR2 LQKENI. The V segment lost 4 bases and the J segment 5 bases; nucleotides outside the gene matches: 6. This CDR3 comprises 16 residues. CDR3 region: CASSLRQGVNNSPLHF. CDR3 in DNA: TGTGCCAGCTCACTCAGACAGGGGGTTAATAATTCACCCCTCCACTTT.

This clone showed up just once. The V and J genes are TRBV14 and TRBJ2-1, with 11 bases lining up with TRBD1. The CDR3 runs 24 residues. V lost 0 bases to trimming and J lost 2 bases; unmatched junction nucleotides: 24. Germline V gene sequence: CDR1 SGHDN, CDR2 FVKESK. CDR3 in DNA: TGTGCCAGCAGCCAAGATGAAGGACAGGGGGCCCCAGATTATGGAGAAGGCCCCTACAATGAGCAGTTCTTC. Translation: CASSQDEGQGAPDYGEGPYNEQFF.

The V call is TRBV29-1, the J call TRBJ2-1, with 7 bases aligning to TRBD1. This CDR3 contains 15 residues. Germline-derived CDR1 and CDR2 are SQVTM and ANQGSEA. V trimming: 3 bases; J trimming: 1 base; junction bases outside the gene matches: 6. CDR3 in amino acids: CSVDGTAGSYNEQFF. CDR3 DNA sequence: TGCAGCGTTGACGGGACAGCCGGATCCTACAATGAGCAGTTCTTC.

The V and J genes are TRBV4-3 and TRBJ1-4, with TRBD1 as a possible D gene (5 bases). The CDR3 has 14 residues. V was clipped by 3 bases and J by 6 bases, with 11 bases between them. Germline V gene data show CDR1 as LGHNA and CDR2 as YSLEER. This CDR3 reads CASSQPGGDEKLFF. The CDR3 DNA reads TGCGCCAGCAGCCAGCCTGGGGGGGATGAAAAACTGTTTTTT.

The J gene is TRBJ1-2, the V gene TRBV7-3; 7 bases are shared with TRBD1. This CDR3 contains 16 residues. The J segment lost 4 bases and the V segment lost 5 bases, leaving 13 bases of the junction unmatched. The germline V gene has CDR1 SGHTA and CDR2 FQGTGA. CDR3 DNA sequence: TGTGCCAGCAGCCCCCAGGGGGGCGGGGCATTCTATGGCTACACCTTC. Protein sequence: CASSPQGGGAFYGYTF.

The rearrangement joins TRBV12-3 or TRBV12-4 to TRBJ2-2, with D unclear. This CDR3 region has 12 residues. Deletions cut 7 bases from V and 8 bases from J, with 11 bases between. CDR3 amino acids: CASTLSGGELFF. CDR3 DNA sequence: TGTGCCAGCACCCTATCCGGGGGGGAGCTGTTTTTT.

The chain joins TRBV19 to TRBJ1-2; D may be TRBD1 (5 bases). The CDR3 has 16 residues. Germline CDR1 and CDR2: LNHDA and SQIVND (reference sequence). V was shortened by 3 bases and J by 4 bases, with 18 bases between the two germline ends. The CDR3 region is CASSIKGLGSSYGYTF. The CDR3 nucleotides are TGTGCCAGTAGTATTAAGGGGTTGGGTTCCAGCTATGGCTACACCTTC.

This rearrangement joins TRBV7-9 to TRBJ1-5; D perhaps matches TRBD1 (6 bases). V lost 5 bases to trimming and J lost 3 bases, with 11 bases between them. CDR1 SEHNR and CDR2 FQNEAQ come from the germline V gene (reference sequence). The CDR3 runs to 14 residues. The CDR3 DNA is TGTGCCAGCAGCCCACAGGGACCCAATCAGCCCCAGCATTTT. Its protein is CASSPQGPNQPQHF. Based on the CDR3 plus reference TRBV7-9 and TRBJ1-5, the full variable domain is DTGVSQNPRHKITKRGQNVTFRCDPISEHNRLYWYRQTLGQGPEFLTYFQNEAQLEKSRLLSDRFSAERPKGSFSTLEIQRTEQGDSAMYLCASSPQGPNQPQHFGDGTRLSIL.

This chain uses TRBV6-6 with TRBJ2-3, with 10 bases that match TRBD1. The CDR3 is 16 amino acids. With 2 bases clipped from V and 3 bases from J, the junction kept 5 bases outside the gene matches. Germline CDR1 reads MNHNY; CDR2 reads SVGAGI (reference sequence). In DNA form, the CDR3 reads TGTGCCAGCAGTTACAGGACAGGGGGTAAGACAGATACGCAGTATTTT. Its protein product is CASSYRTGGKTDTQYF.

The chain has TRBV7-2 and TRBJ2-1, with D unresolved. Per germline, CDR1 SGHTA and CDR2 FQGNSA. This CDR3 is built from 16 residues. V shed 5 bases and J shed 5 bases, with 19 bases lying between them. This CDR3 reads CASSPNWAFPNNEQFF. In DNA, the CDR3 is TGTGCCAGCAGCCCCAATTGGGCGTTCCCGAACAATGAGCAGTTCTTC.

This clone was seen just once. V usage is TRBV6-1 and J usage is TRBJ2-7; TRBD1 aligns across 7 bases. Looked up from germline, CDR1 is MNHNS and CDR2 is SASEGT. V gave up 3 bases and J gave up 0 bases; unmatched junction bases: 5. CDR3 size: 15 residues. This CDR3 reads CASSEEDRSSYEQYF. The CDR3 coding sequence is TGTGCCAGCAGTGAGGAGGACAGGAGCTCCTACGAGCAGTACTTC.

This sequence joins TRBV6-5 and TRBJ2-7; 10 bases match TRBD2. This CDR3 spans 14 amino acids. The J segment lost 5 bases and the V segment lost 0 bases, leaving 1 base of the junction unmatched. Germline CDR1 and CDR2: MNHEY and SVGAGI. CDR3 sequence: CASSYSLAGDEQYF. The CDR3, as DNA: TGTGCCAGCAGTTACTCTCTAGCGGGAGACGAGCAGTACTTC.